The 10 T cell receptor beta chains given below trace back to one sample, sequenced in a study of CD8 T cells in ankylosing spondylitis. Their antigen targets remain unknown. TCRdb analysed the 5' RACE reads with MiXCR anew, one entry per CDR3 protein. The table has fewer than 650,000 distinct CDR3 sequences, roughly 12% seen once. Whole-study findings and limits: Blood of patients with ankylosing spondylitis appeared to be characterized by a TCR beta motif of several highly homologous variants.

The sequenced sample was blood, either unsorted or a sorted T cell fraction (not recorded which). These receptors were obtained from a male donor with ankylosing spondylitis.

This clonotype was seen a few times. J is TRBJ1-2 and V is TRBV9, with D perhaps TRBD1 (6 bases). Germline V gene data show CDR1 as SGDLS and CDR2 as YYNGEE. CDR3 size: 15 residues. Trimming removed 4 bases at V and 8 bases at J, with 21 bases between. In DNA, the CDR3 is TGTGCCAGCAGCCCCCATGGGGGGCTAATTTCGGGCTACACCTTC. Encoded protein: CASSPHGGLISGYTF.

There are a few counts of this clonotype. The V call is TRBV4-2, the J call TRBJ2-2; possible D gene TRBD2, 7 bases. Germline lookup yields CDR1 LGHNA and CDR2 YNFKEQ. Trimming stripped 11 bases from V and 4 bases from J, with 11 bases between. The CDR3 runs 12 residues. The CDR3 DNA is TGTGCCGGGGGGGGGGCCACCGGGGAGCTGTTTTTT. This encodes CAGGGATGELFF.

This clonotype came up a few times. CDR3 amino acids: CSARLRTGLMNTEAFF. The CDR3 nucleotides read TGCAGTGCTAGACTTAGGACAGGCCTCATGAACACTGAAGCTTTCTTT. The V gene is TRBV20-1, the J gene TRBJ1-1; 7 nucleotides line up with TRBD1. The CDR3 is made up of 16 amino acids. Losses at the gene ends were 2 bases for V and 0 bases for J; bases not matched to a gene: 9. The germline V gene encodes CDR1 DFQATT and CDR2 SNEGSKA (reference sequence).

This clonotype was counted only a few times. The chain uses TRBV3-1 and TRBJ2-5; perhaps TRBD2 as D (6 bases). V lost 6 bases to trimming and J lost 5 bases, with 13 bases between them. The CDR3 has 13 amino acids. Germline values: CDR1 LGHDT, CDR2 YNNKEL (reference sequence). CDR3 region: CASRGLDGETQYF. The CDR3 bases are TGTGCCAGCAGGGGACTCGATGGGGAGACCCAGTACTTC.

This clonotype was seen only a few times. V gene TRBV12-3 or TRBV12-4 combines with J gene TRBJ2-7; D gene ambiguous. The CDR3 extends over 12 amino acids. The V and J ends lost 3 bases and 3 bases respectively, with 6 bases between them. CDR3 coding DNA: TGTGCCAGCAGTTTTAACCGCTACGAGCAGTACGTC. Amino acids: CASSFNRYEQYV.

This clonotype came up many times. J is TRBJ2-7 and V is TRBV18; D is undetermined. The CDR3 loop spans 13 amino acids. Trimming pared 2 bases from V and 3 bases from J, leaving 8 bases between. Germline loops: CDR1 KGHSH, CDR2 LQKENI. The CDR3 here is CASSPTDDYEQYF. CDR3 nucleotides: TGTGCCAGCTCACCAACCGATGACTACGAGCAGTACTTC.

This clonotype was observed a handful of times. The rearrangement joins TRBV24-1 to TRBJ2-5, with D possibly matching TRBD2 (6 bases). The germline CDR1 and CDR2 sequences are KGHDR and SFDVKD. CDR3 size: 15 residues. Trimming pared 3 bases from V and 1 base from J, leaving 11 bases between. The CDR3 DNA reads TGTGCCACCAGTGATGCCAGCGGGTTCCAAGAGACCCAGTACTTC. It is translated as CATSDASGFQETQYF.

The rearrangement joins TRBV27 to TRBJ2-2; possible D gene TRBD2, 5 bases. V shed 8 bases and J shed 0 bases, with 31 bases lying between them. The CDR3 runs 21 residues. Germline CDR1 and CDR2: MNHEY and SMNVEV (reference sequence). The CDR3 DNA is TGTGCCAGCGCCCGGGATCTAGGGCGGACTTTCCCACCCGCGAACACCGGGGAGCTGTTTTTT. It encodes CASARDLGRTFPPANTGELFF.

This clonotype was seen only a few times. Germline is not matched at one junction end, which may reflect a read error. V usage is TRBV28 and J usage is TRBJ1-4; D call uncertain. The CDR3 is 14 residues long. The germline CDR1 and CDR2 sequences are MDHEN and SYDVKM. The CDR3 spells CASSLSQMNGKLFF. The CDR3 DNA reads as TGTGCCAGCAGTTTATCCCAGATGAATGGAAAACTGTTTTTT.

This sequence joins TRBV5-6 and TRBJ1-3, with D uncertain. CDR1 is SGHDT, CDR2 YYEEEE, per germline. V dropped 5 bases and J dropped 0 bases, with 9 bases sitting between them. The CDR3 consists of 14 residues. The CDR3: CASRGRGSGNTIYF. CDR3 nucleotide sequence: TGTGCCAGCAGGGGTCGGGGCTCTGGAAACACCATATATTTT.